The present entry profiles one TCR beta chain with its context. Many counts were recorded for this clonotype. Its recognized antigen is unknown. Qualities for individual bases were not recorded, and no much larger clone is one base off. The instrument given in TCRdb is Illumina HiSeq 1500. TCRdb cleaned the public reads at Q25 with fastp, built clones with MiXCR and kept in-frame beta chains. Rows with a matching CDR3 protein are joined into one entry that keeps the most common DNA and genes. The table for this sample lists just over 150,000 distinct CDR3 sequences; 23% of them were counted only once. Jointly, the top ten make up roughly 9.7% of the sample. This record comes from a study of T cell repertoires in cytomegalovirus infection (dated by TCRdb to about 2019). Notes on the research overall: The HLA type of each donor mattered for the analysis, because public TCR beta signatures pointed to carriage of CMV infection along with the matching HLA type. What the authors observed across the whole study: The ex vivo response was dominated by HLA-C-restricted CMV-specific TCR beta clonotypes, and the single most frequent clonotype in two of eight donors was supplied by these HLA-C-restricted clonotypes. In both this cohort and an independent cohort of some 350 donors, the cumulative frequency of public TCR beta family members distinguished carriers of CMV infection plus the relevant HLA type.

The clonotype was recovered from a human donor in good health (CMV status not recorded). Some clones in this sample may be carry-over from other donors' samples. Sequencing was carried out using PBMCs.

The nucleotide sequence reads TGTGCCAGTAGTGGGGGGACAGGGAGACTCTACGAGCAGTACTTC. Translated, this gives CASSGGTGRLYEQYF. The chain was built from TRBV19 and TRBJ2-7; TRBD1 agrees with 9 junctional bases. From its cysteine to its phenylalanine, the CDR3 spans 15 amino acids. Just CDR3 DNA is preserved here, 45 bases in frame from base 1. CDR1 and CDR2, per the germline V gene (reference sequence), are LNHDA and SQIVND. Germline trimming amounts to 5 bases on V and 3 bases on J, with 8 as the count of junction bases outside the gene matches.